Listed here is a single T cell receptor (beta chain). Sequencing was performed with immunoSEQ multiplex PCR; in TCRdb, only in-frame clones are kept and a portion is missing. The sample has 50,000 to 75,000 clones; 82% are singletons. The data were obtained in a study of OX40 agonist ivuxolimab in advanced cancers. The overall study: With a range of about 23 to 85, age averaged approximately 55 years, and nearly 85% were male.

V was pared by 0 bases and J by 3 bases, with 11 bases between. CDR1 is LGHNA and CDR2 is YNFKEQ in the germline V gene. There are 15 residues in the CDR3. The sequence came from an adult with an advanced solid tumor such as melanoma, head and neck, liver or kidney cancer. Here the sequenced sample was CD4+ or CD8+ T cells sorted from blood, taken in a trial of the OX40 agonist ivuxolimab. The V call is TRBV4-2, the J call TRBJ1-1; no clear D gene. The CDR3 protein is CASSQDVARYTEAFF. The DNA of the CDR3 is TGTGCCAGCAGCCAAGACGTGGCGAGGTACACTGAAGCTTTCTTT.